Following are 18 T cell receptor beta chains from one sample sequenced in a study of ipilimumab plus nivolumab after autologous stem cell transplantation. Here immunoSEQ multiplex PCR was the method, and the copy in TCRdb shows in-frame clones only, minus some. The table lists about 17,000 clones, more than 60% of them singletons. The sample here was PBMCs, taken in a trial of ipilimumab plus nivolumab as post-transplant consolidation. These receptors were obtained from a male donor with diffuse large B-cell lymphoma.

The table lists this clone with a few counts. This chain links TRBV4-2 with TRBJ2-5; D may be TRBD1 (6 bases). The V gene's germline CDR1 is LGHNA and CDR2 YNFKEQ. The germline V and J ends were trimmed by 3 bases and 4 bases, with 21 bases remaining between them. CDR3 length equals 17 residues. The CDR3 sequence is CASSHPPPHLGGETQYF. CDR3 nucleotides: TGTGCCAGCAGCCATCCCCCACCTCATTTAGGGGGAGAGACCCAGTACTTC.

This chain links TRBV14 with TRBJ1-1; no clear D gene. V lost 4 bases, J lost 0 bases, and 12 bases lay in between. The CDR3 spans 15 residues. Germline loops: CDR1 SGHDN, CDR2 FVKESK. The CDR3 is CASSRMGSLNTEAFF. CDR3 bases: TGTGCCAGCAGCCGGATGGGTTCCCTGAACACTGAAGCTTTCTTT. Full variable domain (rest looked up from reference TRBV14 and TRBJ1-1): EAGVTQFPSHSVIEKGQTVTLRCDPISGHDNLYWYRRVMGKEIKFLLHFVKESKQDESGMPNNRFLAERTGGTYSTLKVQPAELEDSGVYFCASSRMGSLNTEAFFGQGTRLTVV.

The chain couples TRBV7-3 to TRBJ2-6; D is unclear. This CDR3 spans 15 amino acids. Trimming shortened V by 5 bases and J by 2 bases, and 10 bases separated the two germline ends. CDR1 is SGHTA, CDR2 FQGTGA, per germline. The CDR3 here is CASSNAVPGANVLTF. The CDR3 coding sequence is TGTGCCAGCAGCAACGCGGTCCCTGGGGCCAACGTCCTGACTTTC.

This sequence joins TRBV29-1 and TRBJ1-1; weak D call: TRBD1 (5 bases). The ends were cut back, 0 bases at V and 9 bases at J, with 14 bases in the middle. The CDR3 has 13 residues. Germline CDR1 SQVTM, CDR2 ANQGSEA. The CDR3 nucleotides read TGCAGCGTTGAAGAATCGCAGGGTGGTAAAGCTTTCTTT. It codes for CSVEESQGGKAFF.

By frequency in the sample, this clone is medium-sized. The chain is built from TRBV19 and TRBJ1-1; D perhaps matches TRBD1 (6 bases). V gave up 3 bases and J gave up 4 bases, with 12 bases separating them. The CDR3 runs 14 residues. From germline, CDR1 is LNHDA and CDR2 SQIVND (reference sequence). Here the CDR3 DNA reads TGTGCCAGTAGTATCGGGGGGCTGGGCACTGAAGCTTTCTTT. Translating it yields CASSIGGLGTEAFF.

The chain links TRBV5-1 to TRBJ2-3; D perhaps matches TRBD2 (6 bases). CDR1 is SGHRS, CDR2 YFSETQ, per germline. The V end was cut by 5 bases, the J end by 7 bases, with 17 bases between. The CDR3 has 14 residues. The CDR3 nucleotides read TGCGCCAGCAGTCCGGAGGGCCACATGAATACGCAGTATTTT. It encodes CASSPEGHMNTQYF.

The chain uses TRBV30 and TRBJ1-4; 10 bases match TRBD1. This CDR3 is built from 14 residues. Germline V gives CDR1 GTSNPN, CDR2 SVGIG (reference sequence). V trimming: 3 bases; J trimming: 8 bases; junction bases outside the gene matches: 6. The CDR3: CAWRTTGGLEKLFF. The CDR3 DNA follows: TGTGCCTGGAGGACGACAGGGGGCCTGGAAAAACTGTTTTTT.

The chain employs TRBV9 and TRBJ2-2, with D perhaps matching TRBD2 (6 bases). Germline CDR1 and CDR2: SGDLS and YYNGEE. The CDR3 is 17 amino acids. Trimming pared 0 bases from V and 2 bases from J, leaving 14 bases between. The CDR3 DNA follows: TGTGCCAGCAGCGTAGCTACGGCGGGGACCAACACCGGGGAGCTGTTTTTT. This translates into CASSVATAGTNTGELFF.

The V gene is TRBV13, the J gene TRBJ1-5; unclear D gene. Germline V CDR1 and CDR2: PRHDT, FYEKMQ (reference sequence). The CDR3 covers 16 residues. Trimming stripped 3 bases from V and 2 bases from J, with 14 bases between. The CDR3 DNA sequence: TGTGCCAGCAGCTTGGCCCCCGGCGGTGGCAATCAGCCCCAGCATTTT. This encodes CASSLAPGGGNQPQHF.

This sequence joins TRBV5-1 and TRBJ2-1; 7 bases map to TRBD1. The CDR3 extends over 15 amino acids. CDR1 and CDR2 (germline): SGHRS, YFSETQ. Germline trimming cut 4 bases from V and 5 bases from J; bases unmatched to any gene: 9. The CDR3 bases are TGCGCCAGCAGCCCAACAGGGGCCGTGAACAATGAGCAGTTCTTC. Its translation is CASSPTGAVNNEQFF.

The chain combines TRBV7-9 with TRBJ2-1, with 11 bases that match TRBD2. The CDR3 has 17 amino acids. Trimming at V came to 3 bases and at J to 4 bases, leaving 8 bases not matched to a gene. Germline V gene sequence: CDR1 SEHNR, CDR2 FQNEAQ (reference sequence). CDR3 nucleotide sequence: TGTGCCAGCAGCTTTGCCCCTTCTAGCGGGGGGTACAATGAGCAGTTCTTC. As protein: CASSFAPSSGGYNEQFF.

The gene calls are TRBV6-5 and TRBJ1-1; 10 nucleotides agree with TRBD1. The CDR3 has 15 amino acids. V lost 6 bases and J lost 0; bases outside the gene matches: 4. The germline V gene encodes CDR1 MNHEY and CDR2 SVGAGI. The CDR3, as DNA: TGTGCCAGCAGAAAGACAGGGGGCCTGAACACTGAAGCTTTCTTT. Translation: CASRKTGGLNTEAFF.

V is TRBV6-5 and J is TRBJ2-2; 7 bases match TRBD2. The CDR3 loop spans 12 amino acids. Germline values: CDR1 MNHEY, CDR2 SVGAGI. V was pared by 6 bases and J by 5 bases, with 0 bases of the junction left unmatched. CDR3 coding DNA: TGTGCCAGCAGGGGGGGGACCGGGGAGCTGTTTTTT. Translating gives CASRGGTGELFF.

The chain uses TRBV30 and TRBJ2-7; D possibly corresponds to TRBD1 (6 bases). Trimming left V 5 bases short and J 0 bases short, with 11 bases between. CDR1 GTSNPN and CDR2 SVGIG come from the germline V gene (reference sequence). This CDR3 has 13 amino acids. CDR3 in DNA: TGTGCCTGGCAGACAGGTAGCTCCTACGAGCAGTACTTC. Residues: CAWQTGSSYEQYF.

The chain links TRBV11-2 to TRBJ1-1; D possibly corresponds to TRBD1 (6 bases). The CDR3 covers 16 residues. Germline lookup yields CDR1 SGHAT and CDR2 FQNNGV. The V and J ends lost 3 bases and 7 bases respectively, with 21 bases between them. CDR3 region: CASSLVGGGSGDEAFF. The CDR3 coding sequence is TGTGCCAGCAGCTTGGTCGGAGGGGGGTCAGGGGATGAAGCTTTCTTT.

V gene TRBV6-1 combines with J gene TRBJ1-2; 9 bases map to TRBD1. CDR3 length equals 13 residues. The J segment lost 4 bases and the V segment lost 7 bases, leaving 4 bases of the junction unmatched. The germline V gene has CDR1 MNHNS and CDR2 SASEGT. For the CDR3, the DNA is TGTGCCAGCATAACAGGGGGCGGCTATGGCTACACCTTC. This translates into CASITGGGYGYTF.

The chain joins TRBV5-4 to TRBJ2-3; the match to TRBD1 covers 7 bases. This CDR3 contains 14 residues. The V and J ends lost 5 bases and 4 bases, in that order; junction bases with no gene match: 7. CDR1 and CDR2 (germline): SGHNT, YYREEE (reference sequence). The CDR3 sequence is CASSPPGQPDTQYF. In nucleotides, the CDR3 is TGTGCCAGCAGTCCTCCGGGACAGCCAGATACGCAGTATTTT.

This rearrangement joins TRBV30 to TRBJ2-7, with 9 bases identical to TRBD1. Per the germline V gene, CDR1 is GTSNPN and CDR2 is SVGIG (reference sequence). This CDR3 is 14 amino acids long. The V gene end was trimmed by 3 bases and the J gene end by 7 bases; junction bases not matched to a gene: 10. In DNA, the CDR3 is TGTGCCTGGAGCTCCGGGACAGGGCCCGGGGAGCAGTACTTC. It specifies CAWSSGTGPGEQYF.